The following is a T cell receptor beta chain sequence with its context. This sample was taken from a study of blood T cell repertoires in COVID-19. Only in-frame clones appear in the TCRdb table, and some are missing; sequencing was by immunoSEQ multiplex PCR. Of about 140,000 clones listed, around 81% were seen once; the top ten hold about 8%. Trimming removed 3 bases from V and 3 bases from J, with 3 bases in between. The CDR3 has 11 residues. This sequence was found in a human donor in a cohort sampled during active COVID-19. Specimen: peripheral blood. The V call is TRBV12-3 or TRBV12-4, the J call TRBJ2-7; the D is unclear. CDR3 residues: CASSFLYEQYF. DNA for the CDR3: TGTGCCAGCAGTTTCCTCTACGAGCAGTACTTC.